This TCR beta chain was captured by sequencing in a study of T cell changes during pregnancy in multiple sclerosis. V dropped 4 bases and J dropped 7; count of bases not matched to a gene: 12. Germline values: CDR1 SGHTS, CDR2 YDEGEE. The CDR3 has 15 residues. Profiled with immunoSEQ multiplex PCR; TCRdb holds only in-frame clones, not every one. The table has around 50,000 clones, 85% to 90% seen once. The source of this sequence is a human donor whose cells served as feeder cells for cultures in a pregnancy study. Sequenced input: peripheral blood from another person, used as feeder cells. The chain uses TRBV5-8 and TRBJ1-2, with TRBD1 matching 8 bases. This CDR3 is CASSDFAGGFGGYTF. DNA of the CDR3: TGTGCCAGCAGCGATTTTGCAGGGGGCTTTGGTGGCTACACCTTC.